The clone carrying this TCR beta chain was recorded many times. The study amplified TCR beta CDR3 regions using RNA transcripts. An initial RT-PCR round employing HTBI primers preceded a second-round multiplex PCR. MiXCR, applied by TCRdb to the multiplex PCR reads, yields one record per CDR3 protein. The table has around 400,000 distinct CDR3 sequences, around 17% seen once. This sample stems from a study of Graves' ophthalmopathy and Graves' hyperthyroidism. V lost 1 base, J lost 1 base, and 11 bases lay in between. CDR3 length: 16 amino acids. Ophthalmopathy cases showed moderate-to-severe activity, scoring CAS ≥3 and NOSPECS ≥4, with duration under 3 months. Other autoimmune diseases, uncontrolled infections, pregnancy or lactation excluded patients from enrollment. Physicians reached a diagnosis by relying on clinical symptoms, serum thyroxine, TRAb, thyroid ultrasound and orbital computed tomography.

The chain employs TRBV12-3 or TRBV12-4 and TRBJ2-4, with D perhaps TRBD1 (6 bases). Specimen: peripheral blood. The clonotype was recovered from a woman between 18 and 29 years old with Graves' ophthalmopathy. CDR3 sequence reads: CASSLGGPGAKNIQYF. The CDR3, as DNA: TGTGCCAGCAGTTTAGGGGGGCCAGGGGCCAAAAACATTCAGTACTTC.